This record concerns one TCR beta chain sequence. The data are from a study of T cell changes during pregnancy in multiple sclerosis. Only in-frame clones appear in the TCRdb table, and some are missing; sequencing was by immunoSEQ multiplex PCR. The sample holds tens of thousands of clones, roughly 90% seen once. V lost 7 bases to trimming and J lost 9 bases, with 16 bases between them. The CDR3 runs 13 residues. CDR1 LNHDA and CDR2 SQIVND come from the germline V gene (reference sequence). V and J are TRBV19 and TRBJ1-5; D is uncertain. The TCR sequence derives from a female donor with multiple sclerosis, enrolled in a pregnancy study. The sample in question was CD4+ T cells from peripheral blood mononuclear cells, obtained after pregnancy. CDR3 protein: CASTLTPERPQHF. The DNA for the CDR3 is TGTGCCAGTACCCTTACTCCCGAGAGGCCCCAGCATTTT.